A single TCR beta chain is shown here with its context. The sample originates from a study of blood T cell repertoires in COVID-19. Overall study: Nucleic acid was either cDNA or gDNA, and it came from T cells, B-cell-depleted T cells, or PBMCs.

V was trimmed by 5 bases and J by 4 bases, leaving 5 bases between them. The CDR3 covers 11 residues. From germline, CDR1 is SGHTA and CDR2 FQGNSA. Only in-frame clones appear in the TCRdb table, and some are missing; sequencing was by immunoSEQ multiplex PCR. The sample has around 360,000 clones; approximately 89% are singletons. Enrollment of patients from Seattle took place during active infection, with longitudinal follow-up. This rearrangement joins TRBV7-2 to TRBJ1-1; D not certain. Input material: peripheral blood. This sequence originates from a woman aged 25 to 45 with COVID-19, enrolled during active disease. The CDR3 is CASSPLTEAFF. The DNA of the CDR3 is TGTGCCAGCAGCCCACTCACTGAAGCTTTCTTT.